Presented here are 27 T cell receptor beta chains from one specimen sequenced in a study of human T cells and chemical hapten exposure. TCRdb called the RACE reads again in MiXCR, with one record for every CDR3 protein. Among about 40,000 distinct CDR3 sequences, 3.3% were seen once, and the ten largest hold about 6.7%. The sample's time point: patch test 2, 6 weeks after DPC sensitization. The sample's treatment: therapeutic diphenylcyclopropenone sensitization with weekly scalp DPC. Sample: whole blood, taken in connection with sensitization to the hapten diphenylcyclopropenone (DPC). The receptors were gathered from a middle-aged man with alopecia areata. Some clones in this sample may be carry-over from other donors' samples.

This clonotype was counted many times. CDR3 sequence: CASSEFWTGDCHGEAFF. The CDR3 DNA sequence: TGTGCCAGCAGTGAATTCTGGACAGGCGATTGCCACGGTGAAGCTTTCTTT. The chain uses TRBV25-1 and TRBJ1-1; 7 bases line up with TRBD1. Trimming removed 1 base from V and 7 bases from J; junction bases left unmatched: 15. This CDR3 contains 17 residues. CDR1 is MGHDK and CDR2 is SYGVNS in the germline V gene.

This clonotype was detected many times. This chain joins TRBV28 and TRBJ2-2; 7 nucleotides agree with TRBD1. This CDR3 spans 15 amino acids. The ends lost 6 bases at V and 6 bases at J; junction bases unmatched: 10. The germline V gene encodes CDR1 MDHEN and CDR2 SYDVKM. DNA for the CDR3: TGTGCCAGCAGGTCGACAGGGCAGGAATCCGGGGAGCTGTTTTTT. Protein product: CASRSTGQESGELFF.

The chain joins TRBV5-4 to TRBJ1-5, with D unclear. Per germline, CDR1 SGHNT and CDR2 YYREEE (reference sequence). V was clipped by 3 bases and J by 3 bases, with 7 bases between them. The CDR3 runs 13 residues. The CDR3 reads CASSSGPNQPQHF. As DNA, the CDR3 is TGTGCCAGCAGCTCAGGACCCAATCAGCCCCAGCATTTT.

At least ten counts were recorded for this clonotype. The chain recombines TRBV5-4 with TRBJ2-1, with D perhaps assigned TRBD1 or TRBD2 (7 bases each). CDR3 length equals 14 residues. V lost 4 bases and J lost 8, with 16 bases in between. The V gene's germline CDR1 is SGHNT and CDR2 YYREEE (reference sequence). This CDR3 is CASSPGGGLHEQFF. The CDR3 region has the DNA TGTGCCAGCAGCCCAGGGGGGGGACTACATGAGCAGTTCTTC.

In this sample, this clonotype turned up many times. The chain is built from TRBV27 and TRBJ2-7; 12 positions match TRBD2. V was pared by 4 bases and J by 2 bases, with 0 bases of the junction left unmatched. Germline CDR1 reads MNHEY; CDR2 reads SMNVEV (reference sequence). The CDR3 is made up of 14 amino acids. The CDR3 DNA follows: TGTGCCAGCAGTTGGACTAGCGGGGCCTACGAGCAGTACTTC. Translation: CASSWTSGAYEQYF.

This clonotype was recorded at least ten times. The rearrangement uses TRBV5-1 and TRBJ2-1; perhaps TRBD2 as D (7 bases). CDR1 and CDR2 (germline): SGHRS, YFSETQ. V dropped 0 bases and J dropped 3 bases, with 13 bases sitting between them. This CDR3 has 16 residues. In nucleotides, the CDR3 is TGCGCCAGCAGCTTGGCCGCGGGGGCCGACTACAATGAGCAGTTCTTC. This codes for CASSLAAGADYNEQFF.

This clonotype was detected many times. CDR3 protein: CSASSVGGGADQPQHF. In DNA, the CDR3 is TGCAGTGCTAGTTCGGTTGGGGGGGGCGCAGATCAGCCCCAGCATTTT. The chain carries TRBV20-1 and TRBJ1-5; tentative D call: TRBD1 (6 bases). Germline V gene data show CDR1 as DFQATT and CDR2 as SNEGSKA (reference sequence). Trimming pared 3 bases from V and 5 bases from J, leaving 20 bases between. The CDR3 runs to 16 residues.

This clonotype has a count of ten or more. V gene TRBV12-3 or TRBV12-4 combines with J gene TRBJ2-1; 9 bases agree with TRBD2. V lost 6 bases, J lost 1 base, and 22 bases stayed unmatched. CDR3 size: 21 residues. DNA for the CDR3: TGTGCCAGCAGGATACGGACAAGAGGACTAGCGCTAGCTCGGTCCTACAATGAGCAGTTCTTC. Protein: CASRIRTRGLALARSYNEQFF.

Ten or more counts support this clonotype. The chain joins TRBV6-2 or TRBV6-3 to TRBJ2-2; D might be TRBD1 (6 bases). Germline V gene data show CDR1 as MNHEY and CDR2 as SVGEGT. Trimming stripped 2 bases from V and 7 bases from J, with 8 bases between. This CDR3 region has 13 residues. CDR3 nucleotides: TGTGCCAGCAGTTACAGGGGGAACGGGGAGCTGTTTTTT. This gives the protein CASSYRGNGELFF.

This clonotype is labeled medium-sized. V gene TRBV29-1 combines with J gene TRBJ2-6; a weak D match, TRBD2 (7 bases). The CDR3 is made up of 16 amino acids. Germline V gene lookup returns CDR1 SQVTM and CDR2 ANQGSEA. With 6 bases removed from V and 4 bases from J, the gap between germline ends came to 19 bases. The CDR3 here is CSVRVLKGGGANVLTF. CDR3 coding DNA: TGCAGCGTAAGGGTCCTCAAGGGGGGGGGGGCCAACGTCCTGACTTTC.

This clonotype was seen repeatedly, ten times or more. The CDR3 coding sequence is TGTGCCAGCAGTTACATTGCGGGAGATGGTGGCGAGCAGTTCTTC. The encoded protein is CASSYIAGDGGEQFF. This chain links TRBV6-5 with TRBJ2-1; TRBD2 agrees at 7 bases. This CDR3 has 15 amino acids. From germline, CDR1 is MNHEY and CDR2 SVGAGI. V lost 2 bases, J lost 10 bases, and 11 bases stayed unmatched.

This clonotype was detected many times. This sequence joins TRBV7-9 and TRBJ1-4, with unresolved D. This CDR3 spans 13 amino acids. The germline CDR1 and CDR2 sequences are SEHNR and FQNEAQ (reference sequence). The V gene lost 1 base and the J gene lost 4 bases, with 4 bases spanning the gap. This CDR3 is CASSLVNNEKLFF. In nucleotides, the CDR3 is TGTGCCAGCAGCTTAGTCAATAATGAAAAACTGTTTTTT.

This chain uses TRBV7-3 with TRBJ2-2; a possible D gene is TRBD2 (6 bases). The CDR3 extends over 16 amino acids. In germline, CDR1 is SGHTA, CDR2 FQGTGA. V dropped 5 bases and J dropped 4 bases, with 17 bases sitting between them. CDR3 coding DNA: TGTGCCAGCAGCCCCCGGAGCCAAGCGGGCACCGGGGAGCTGTTTTTT. Translated: CASSPRSQAGTGELFF.

This clonotype was detected ten times or more. The chain is built from TRBV20-1 and TRBJ2-2; 9 bases fit TRBD2. The CDR3 contains 18 residues. Germline V CDR1 and CDR2: DFQATT, SNEGSKA (reference sequence). With 6 bases clipped from V and 1 base from J, the junction kept 15 bases outside the gene matches. The CDR3 reads CSALPIKASGKNTGELFF. The CDR3 nucleotides are TGCAGTGCCCTTCCTATTAAGGCTAGCGGGAAGAACACCGGGGAGCTGTTTTTT.

The sample holds many counts of this clonotype. The gene calls are TRBV10-3 and TRBJ1-1, with D tentatively TRBD1 (6 bases). This CDR3 is 14 amino acids long. Germline V gene data show CDR1 as ENHRY and CDR2 as SYGVKD. V lost 5 bases, J lost 0 bases, and 10 bases lay in between. The CDR3 is CAISLTGLNTEAFF. In nucleotides, the CDR3 is TGTGCCATCAGTTTGACAGGACTGAACACTGAAGCTTTCTTT.

The sample holds many counts of this clonotype. The chain recombines TRBV20-1 with TRBJ2-3; 10 bases agree with TRBD1. The CDR3 consists of 15 residues. Losses at the gene ends were 1 base for V and 2 bases for J; bases not matched to a gene: 3. Germline lookup yields CDR1 DFQATT and CDR2 SNEGSKA (reference sequence). The CDR3 protein is CSARVDRGLTDTQYF. The CDR3 DNA sequence: TGCAGTGCTAGAGTCGACAGGGGGCTCACAGATACGCAGTATTTT.

The chain is built from TRBV5-1 and TRBJ1-4, with D uncertain. The CDR3 contains 13 residues. V was shortened by 5 bases and J by 0 bases, with 5 bases between the two germline ends. CDR1 and CDR2 from the germline V gene are SGHRS and YFSETQ. In nucleotides, the CDR3 is TGCGCCAGCAGAGCTGCAACTAATGAAAAACTGTTTTTT. Amino acid sequence: CASRAATNEKLFF.

Many counts were recorded for this clonotype. This chain links TRBV6-2 or TRBV6-3 with TRBJ2-1; possible D gene TRBD2, 5 bases. The CDR3 is 13 amino acids. The V gene's germline CDR1 is MNHEY and CDR2 SVGEGT. V was clipped by 4 bases and J by 7 bases, with 11 bases between them. CDR3 coding DNA: TGTGCCAGCAGTTTTTTAGCGAGGAATGAGCAGTTCTTC. Protein product: CASSFLARNEQFF.

The sample holds many counts of this clonotype. This rearrangement joins TRBV30 to TRBJ1-5, with D perhaps TRBD1 (6 bases). CDR3 size: 14 residues. V lost 0 bases to trimming and J lost 6 bases, with 12 bases between them. Per the germline V gene, CDR1 is GTSNPN and CDR2 is SVGIG (reference sequence). CDR3 nucleotides: TGTGCCTGGAGTGTAGGGGGGGCGGCTCAGCCCCAGCATTTT. This encodes CAWSVGGAAQPQHF. Filled out from reference TRBV30 and TRBJ1-5, the complete variable domain reads SQTIHQWPATLVQPVGSPLSLECTVEGTSNPNLYWYRQAAGRGLQLLFYSVGIGQISSEVPQNLSASRPQDRQFILSSKKLLLSDSGFYLCAWSVGGAAQPQHFGDGTRLSIL.

This clonotype has ten or more counts. The chain couples TRBV19 to TRBJ1-5; the D is unclear. This CDR3 region has 15 residues. V lost 5 bases and J lost 0, with 11 bases in between. CDR1 and CDR2 from the germline V gene are LNHDA and SQIVND (reference sequence). The CDR3 spells CASSLSDYSNQPQHF. DNA of the CDR3: TGTGCCAGTAGTTTATCGGATTATAGCAATCAGCCCCAGCATTTT.

The chain combines TRBV12-3 or TRBV12-4 with TRBJ1-5; D unclear. There are 16 residues in the CDR3. The V end lost 3 bases, the J end lost 0 bases, and 12 bases lay between the germline ends. This CDR3 is CASSFDPFDSNQPQHF. The CDR3 DNA is TGTGCCAGCAGTTTTGACCCGTTTGATAGCAATCAGCCCCAGCATTTT.

This clonotype was seen many times. The chain couples TRBV9 to TRBJ2-3; unclear D gene. V lost 3 bases and J lost 4, with 12 bases in between. The germline V gene has CDR1 SGDLS and CDR2 YYNGEE. This CDR3 has 14 amino acids. The CDR3 DNA reads as TGTGCCAGCAGCGGGAGTGGAAGGGCAGATACGCAGTATTTT. Translation gives CASSGSGRADTQYF. Full variable domain (outside the CDR3, taken from reference TRBV9 and TRBJ2-3): DSGVTQTPKHLITATGQRVTLRCSPRSGDLSVYWYQQSLDQGLQFLIQYYNGEERAKGNILERFSAQQFPDLHSELNLSSLELGDSALYFCASSGSGRADTQYFGPGTRLTVL.

This clonotype was seen ten or more times. The chain joins TRBV28 to TRBJ2-7; TRBD1 aligns across 8 bases. CDR3 length equals 15 residues. CDR1 is MDHEN and CDR2 is SYDVKM in the germline V gene. J gave up 4 bases and V 2 bases, and 7 bases lay outside the gene matches. In DNA form, the CDR3 reads TGTGCCAGCAGTTTAAGAAGCAGGGGGCGGTACGAGCAGTACTTC. The encoded protein is CASSLRSRGRYEQYF.

V and J are TRBV25-1 and TRBJ2-1; TRBD2 matches 7 bases. The trim removed 6 bases at V and 7 bases at J, leaving 15 bases unmatched. This CDR3 has 16 residues. The germline V gene has CDR1 MGHDK and CDR2 SYGVNS. CDR3 in DNA: TGTGCCAGCAGGGGGAGGCGGGAGATTGGTATTAATGAGCAGTTCTTC. Its protein product is CASRGRREIGINEQFF.

The chain employs TRBV19 and TRBJ1-5; TRBD1 matches at 7 bases. The trim removed 4 bases at V and 4 bases at J, leaving 7 bases unmatched. CDR3 length: 15 residues. Germline values: CDR1 LNHDA, CDR2 SQIVND (reference sequence). The CDR3 nucleotides read TGTGCCAGTAGTACAGGGGGTTTGGTGAATCAGCCCCAGCATTTT. This encodes CASSTGGLVNQPQHF.

This clonotype was recorded at least ten times. The chain recombines TRBV7-9 with TRBJ2-3; D not certain. V was shortened by 6 bases and J by 0 bases, with 13 bases between the two germline ends. The germline gives CDR1 SEHNR, CDR2 FQNEAQ (reference sequence). The CDR3 totals 15 residues. CDR3 DNA sequence: TGTGCCAGCAGTGGGCCGTCCAGAAGCACAGATACGCAGTATTTT. Its protein is CASSGPSRSTDTQYF.

This clonotype was counted ten times or more. This rearrangement joins TRBV28 to TRBJ2-6; D is perhaps TRBD2 (5 bases). The CDR3 length is 14 residues. Germline CDR1 is MDHEN and CDR2 is SYDVKM. Trimming shortened V by 7 bases and J by 4 bases, and 11 bases separated the two germline ends. As DNA, the CDR3 is TGTGCCAGCAATCCGGGATGGGGGGCCAACGTCCTGACTTTC. Translation gives CASNPGWGANVLTF. The whole variable domain, filled in from reference TRBV28 and TRBJ2-6, reads DVKVTQSSRYLVKRTGEKVFLECVQDMDHENMFWYRQDPGLGLRLIYFSYDVKMKEKGDIPEGYSVSREKKERFSLILESASTNQTSMYLCASNPGWGANVLTFGAGSRLTVL.